This TCR beta chain was sequenced during a study of low-dose radiotherapy and immunotherapy resistance in tumors. The overall study: The schedule for Cohort 2 used 1 Gy per fraction every two weeks, which added up to 13 Gy over 26 weeks. Patients were given intravenous nivolumab 240 mg every two weeks plus ipilimumab 1 mg/kg every six weeks.

Trimming took 2 bases from V and 1 from J, leaving 9 bases between them. Germline values: CDR1 DFQATT, CDR2 SNEGSKA (reference sequence). This CDR3 contains 14 residues. Time point denoted: after trial treatment. The treatment here: LDRT plus nivolumab, ipilimumab, low-dose cyclophosphamide and aspirin (RACIN trial). Donors received nivolumab, ipilimumab, aspirin, low-dose cyclophosphamide and low-dose radiotherapy. First-strand cDNA relied on TRAV- and TRBV-specific primers spanning alpha and beta chains. TCR amplification used 20 PCR cycles, a constant-region primer and a V-primer adapter. TCRdb independently ran MiXCR on the reads; one entry per CDR3 protein. Seen here are roughly 100,000 distinct CDR3 sequences, around 21% observed once, and the top ten hold roughly 4.3%. This clonotype was counted ten times or more.

This receptor was identified in a male donor with prostate cancer. The chain links TRBV20-1 to TRBJ1-3; D is unclear. Sequencing was performed on PBMCs, taken after low-dose radiotherapy plus immunotherapy. CDR3: CSARFYQSGNTIYF. As DNA, the CDR3 is TGCAGTGCTAGATTTTACCAGTCTGGAAACACCATATATTTT.